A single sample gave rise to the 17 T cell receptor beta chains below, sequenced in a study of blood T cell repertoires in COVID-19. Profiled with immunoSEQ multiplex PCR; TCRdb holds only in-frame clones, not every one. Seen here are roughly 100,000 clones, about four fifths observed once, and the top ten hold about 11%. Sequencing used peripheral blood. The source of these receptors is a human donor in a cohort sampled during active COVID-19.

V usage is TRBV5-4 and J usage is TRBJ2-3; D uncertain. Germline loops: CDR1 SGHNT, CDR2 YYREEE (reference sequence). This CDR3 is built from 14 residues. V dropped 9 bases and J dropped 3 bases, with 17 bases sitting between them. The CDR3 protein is CATTQRSTTDTQYF. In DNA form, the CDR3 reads TGTGCCACGACTCAGAGGTCCACGACAGATACGCAGTATTTT.

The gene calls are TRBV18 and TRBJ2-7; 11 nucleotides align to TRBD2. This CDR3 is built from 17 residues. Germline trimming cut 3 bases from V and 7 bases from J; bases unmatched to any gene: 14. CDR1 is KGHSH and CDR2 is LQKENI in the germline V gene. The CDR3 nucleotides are TGTGCCAGCTCACCCATCCCCACTAGCGGGGGAATGTGGGAGCAGTACTTC. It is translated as CASSPIPTSGGMWEQYF.

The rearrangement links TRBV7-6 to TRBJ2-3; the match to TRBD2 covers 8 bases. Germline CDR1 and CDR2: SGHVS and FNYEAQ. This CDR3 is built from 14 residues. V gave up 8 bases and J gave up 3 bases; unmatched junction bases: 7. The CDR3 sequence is CASLLGGETDTQYF. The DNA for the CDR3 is TGTGCCAGCCTCCTCGGGGGGGAAACAGATACGCAGTATTTT.

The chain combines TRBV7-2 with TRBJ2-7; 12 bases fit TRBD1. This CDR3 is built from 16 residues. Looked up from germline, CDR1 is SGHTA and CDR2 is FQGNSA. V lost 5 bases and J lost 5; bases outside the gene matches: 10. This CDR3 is CASSLSRGQGADEQYF. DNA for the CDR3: TGTGCCAGCAGCCTCAGCCGGGGACAGGGGGCGGACGAGCAGTACTTC.

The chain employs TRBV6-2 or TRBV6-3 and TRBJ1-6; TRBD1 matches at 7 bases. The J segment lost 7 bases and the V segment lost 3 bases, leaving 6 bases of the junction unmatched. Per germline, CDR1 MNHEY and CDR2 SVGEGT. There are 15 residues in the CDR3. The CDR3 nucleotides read TGTGCCAGCAGTTATCAGGGGGGAAGAAATTCACCCCTCCACTTT. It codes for CASSYQGGRNSPLHF.

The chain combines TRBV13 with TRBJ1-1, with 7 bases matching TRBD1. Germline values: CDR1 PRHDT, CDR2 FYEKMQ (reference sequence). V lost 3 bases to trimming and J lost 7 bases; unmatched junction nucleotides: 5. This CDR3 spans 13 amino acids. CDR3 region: CASSFWDSREAFF. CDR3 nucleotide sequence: TGTGCCAGCAGCTTCTGGGACAGCCGTGAAGCTTTCTTT.

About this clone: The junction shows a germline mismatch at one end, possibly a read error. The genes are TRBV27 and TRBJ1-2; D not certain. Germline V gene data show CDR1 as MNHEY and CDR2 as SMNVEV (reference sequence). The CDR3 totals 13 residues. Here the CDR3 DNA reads TGTGCCAGCATACCTCAAGGCAGGCCTCGTGCGCCCTTC. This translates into CASIPQGRPRAPF.

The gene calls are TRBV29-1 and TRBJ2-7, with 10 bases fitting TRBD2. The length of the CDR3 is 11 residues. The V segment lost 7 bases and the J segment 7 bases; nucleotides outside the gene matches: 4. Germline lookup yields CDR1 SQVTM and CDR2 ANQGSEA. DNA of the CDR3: TGCAGCGCTCTACTAGCGGGGGAGCAGTACTTC. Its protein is CSALLAGEQYF.

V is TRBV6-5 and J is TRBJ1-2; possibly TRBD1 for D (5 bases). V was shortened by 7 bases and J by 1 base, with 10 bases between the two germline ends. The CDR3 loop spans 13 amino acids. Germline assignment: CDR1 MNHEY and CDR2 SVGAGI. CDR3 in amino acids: CASKQGGNYGYTF. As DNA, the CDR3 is TGTGCCAGCAAGCAGGGCGGTAACTATGGCTACACCTTC.

The CDR3 spells CASSPFAGVGHTDTQYF. The CDR3 DNA follows: TGTGCCAGCAGCCCCTTCGCGGGGGTCGGCCACACAGATACGCAGTATTTT. The chain links TRBV13 to TRBJ2-3; 7 nucleotides agree with TRBD2. The CDR3 has 17 amino acids. Germline values: CDR1 PRHDT, CDR2 FYEKMQ (reference sequence). Trimming cost V 5 bases and J 2 bases; bases outside gene matches: 13. The full variable domain, in which reference TRBV13 and TRBJ2-3 provide the parts outside the CDR3, is AAGVIQSPRHLIKEKRETATLKCYPIPRHDTVYWYQQGPGQDPQFLISFYEKMQSDKGSIPDRFSAQQFSDYHSELNMSSLELGDSALYFCASSPFAGVGHTDTQYFGPGTRLTVL.

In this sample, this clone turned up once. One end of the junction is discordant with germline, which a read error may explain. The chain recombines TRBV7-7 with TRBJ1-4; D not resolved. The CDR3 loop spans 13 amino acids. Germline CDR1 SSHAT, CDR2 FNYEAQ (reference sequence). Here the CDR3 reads CASSLDRGEKLFF. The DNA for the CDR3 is TGTGCTAGCAGCTTAGATCGGGGTGAAAAACTGTTTTTT.

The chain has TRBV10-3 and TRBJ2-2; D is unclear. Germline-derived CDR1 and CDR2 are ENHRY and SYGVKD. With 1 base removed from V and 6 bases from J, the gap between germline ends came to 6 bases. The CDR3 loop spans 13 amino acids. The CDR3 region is CAISELLPGELFF. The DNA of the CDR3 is TGTGCCATCAGTGAGTTGCTACCCGGGGAGCTGTTTTTT.

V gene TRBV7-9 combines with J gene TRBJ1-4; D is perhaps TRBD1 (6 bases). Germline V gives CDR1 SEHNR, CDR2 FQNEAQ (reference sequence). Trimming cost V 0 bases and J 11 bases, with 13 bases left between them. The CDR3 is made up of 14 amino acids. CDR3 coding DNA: TGTGCCAGCAGCTTAGCGCGGCAGGGGCTGAAACTGTTTTTT. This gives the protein CASSLARQGLKLFF.

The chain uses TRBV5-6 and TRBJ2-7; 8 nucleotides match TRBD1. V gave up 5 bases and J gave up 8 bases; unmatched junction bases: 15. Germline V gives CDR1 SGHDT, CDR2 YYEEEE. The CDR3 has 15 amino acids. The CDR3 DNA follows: TGTGCCAGCAGTTTCGCCGGGACAGGCGCTACTCAGCAGTACTTC. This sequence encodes CASSFAGTGATQQYF.

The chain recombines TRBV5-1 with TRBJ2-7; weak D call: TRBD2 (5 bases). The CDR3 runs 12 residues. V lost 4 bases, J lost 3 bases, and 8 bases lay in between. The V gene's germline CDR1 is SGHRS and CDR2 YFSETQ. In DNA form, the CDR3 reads TGCGCCAGCAGCGGGCGGGTCTACGAGCAGTACTTC. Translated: CASSGRVYEQYF.

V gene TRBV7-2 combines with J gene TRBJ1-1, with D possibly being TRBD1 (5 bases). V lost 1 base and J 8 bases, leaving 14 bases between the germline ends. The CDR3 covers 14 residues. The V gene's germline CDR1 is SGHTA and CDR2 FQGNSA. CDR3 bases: TGTGCCAGCAGCTTAGTGGGGCACCGCAGCGAAGCTTTCTTT. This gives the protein CASSLVGHRSEAFF.

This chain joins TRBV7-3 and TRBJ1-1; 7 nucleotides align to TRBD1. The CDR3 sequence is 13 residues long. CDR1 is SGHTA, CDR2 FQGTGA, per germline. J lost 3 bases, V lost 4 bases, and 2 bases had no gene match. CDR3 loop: CASSSDRDTEAFF. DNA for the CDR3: TGTGCCAGCAGCTCCGACAGGGACACTGAAGCTTTCTTT.